This TCR beta chain came from a study of shared clonotypes between healthy human individuals. The study, taken as a whole, reports: Represented genetic and exposure-history diversity was restricted by having few donors.

The authors ran the assay at deep level. The data were produced by immunoSEQ multiplex PCR, yet TCRdb's version contains in-frame clones alone and is incomplete. Of some 350,000 clones in the sample, approximately 79% were seen once. A remark on this clone: Its specificity is not known.

CDR1 SGDLS and CDR2 YYNGEE come from the germline V gene. The CDR3 sequence is 14 residues long. V was pared by 2 bases and J by 0 bases, with 8 bases between. Sequences were obtained from memory CD4+ T cells sorted from blood. Subset indicated: CD45RA-negative fraction. The clonotype was recovered from a young man in good health. The chain uses TRBV9 and TRBJ2-5; D gene unclear. CDR3 DNA: TGTGCCAGCAGCGTGGCTCAGTACCAAGAGACCCAGTACTTC. Residues: CASSVAQYQETQYF.